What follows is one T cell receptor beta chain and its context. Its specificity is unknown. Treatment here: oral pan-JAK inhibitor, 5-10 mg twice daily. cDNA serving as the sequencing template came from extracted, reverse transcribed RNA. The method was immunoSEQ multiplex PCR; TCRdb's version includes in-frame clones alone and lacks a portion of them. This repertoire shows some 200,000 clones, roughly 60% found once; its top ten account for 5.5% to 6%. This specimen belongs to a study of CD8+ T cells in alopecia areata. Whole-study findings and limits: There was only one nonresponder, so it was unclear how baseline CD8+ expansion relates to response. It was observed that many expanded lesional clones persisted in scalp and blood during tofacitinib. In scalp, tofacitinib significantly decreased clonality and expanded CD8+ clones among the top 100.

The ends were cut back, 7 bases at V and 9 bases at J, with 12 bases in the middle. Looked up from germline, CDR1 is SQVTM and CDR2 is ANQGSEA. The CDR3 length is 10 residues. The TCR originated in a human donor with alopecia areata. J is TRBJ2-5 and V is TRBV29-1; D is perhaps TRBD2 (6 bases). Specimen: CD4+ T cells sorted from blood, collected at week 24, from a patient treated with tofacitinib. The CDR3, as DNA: TGCAGCGGTGTGTCGGGGGCCCAGTACTTC. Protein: CSGVSGAQYF.